This T cell receptor (beta chain) stems from a study of blood T cell repertoires in COVID-19. Overall study context: PBMCs, B-cell-depleted T cells, or T cells were the source of the cDNA or gDNA that made up the material.

This clone was recorded many times. The CDR3 spans 14 residues. Trimming took off 4 bases at V and 7 bases at J, with 11 bases between the two ends. Looked up from germline, CDR1 is LGHDT and CDR2 is YNNKEL (reference sequence). The repertoire was sequenced with immunoSEQ multiplex PCR; TCRdb's copy has only in-frame clones and lacks some. The sample has some 140,000 clones; 86% are singletons. V usage is TRBV3-1 (or the pseudogene TRBV3-2) and J usage is TRBJ1-6; D might be TRBD1 (6 bases). Sequencing was done on a sample of peripheral blood. The TCR originated in a woman between 45 and 65 years old who had recovered from COVID-19. DNA of the CDR3: TGTGCCAGCAGCCTACAGGGAGGGAATTCACCCCTCCACTTT. Protein: CASSLQGGNSPLHF.